One T cell receptor beta chain is described in this entry. It has no known antigen specificity. Nothing much larger sits one base from this clone, and base qualities are not available. The library was made by the immunoSEQ multiplex PCR assay. RNA was extracted from all samples and reverse transcribed into cDNA as template for TCR sequencing. First-strand cDNA was synthesized with SuperScript III using a 2:1 mix of oligo-dT and random hexamers. Amplification bias was assessed with a synthetic immune receptor repertoire, and residual bias was removed computationally. The original pipeline was this. After raw reads were preprocessed to remove errors, the CDR3 was defined following IMGT conventions as running from the conserved cysteine to phenylalanine. Clonality was computed by normalizing Shannon entropy by log2 of the number of productive unique TCRs and subtracting the result from 1. Whether each scalp clone was CD4 or CD8 was inferred by checking scalp TCRbeta sequences against the CD4 and CD8 repertoires from sorted blood. Sourced from immuneACCESS, this table was stored by TCRdb with only in-frame sequences that have V and J called. A share of the clones is absent; for the studies checked, an unresolved V gene accounts for under half, and the remainder has no known explanation. The V and J calls and clone size are taken from that table; D and trimming were inferred from the DNA. Here the sample has about 290,000 clones; about 62% occur a single time. The ten largest clonotypes hold around 1.8% of the sample.

CDR1 and CDR2 were assigned from the germline V gene as MDHEN and SYDVKM. Relative to germline, V is 7 bases shorter and J is 0 bases shorter, with 10 bases between their ends. Measured from the cysteine to the phenylalanine, the CDR3 is 13 residues long. The read is trimmed to its CDR3 DNA, 39 bases read in frame from base 1. The record originates from a study of CD8+ T cells in alopecia areata (dated 2018 in TCRdb). Describing the broader study: Treated patients were enrolled in an open-label pilot trial of oral tofacitinib, 5 to 10 mg twice daily, for moderate-to-severe alopecia areata. Tofacitinib was administered for 6 to 18 months, and 6 months of follow-up off drug were then conducted to assess delayed response and recurrence. The SALT score, which quantifies the percentage of affected scalp surface area, was used to measure disease severity in treated patients. High-throughput TCRbeta sequencing was used to examine T cell clonal expansion in alopecia areata in both the C3H/HeJ mouse model and human patients. On the human side, TCRbeta sequencing was run on scalp tissue and on sorted CD4+ and CD8+ peripheral blood T cells from healthy controls and from alopecia areata patients with either patchy or totalis/universalis disease. Biopsies were taken from tofacitinib-treated patients at baseline and at 4 and 24 weeks of treatment, and a later scalp biopsy was taken in several of the tofacitinib-treated patients. Scalp clonality was compared among normal scalp (n=4), patchy alopecia areata scalp (n=8), and alopecia totalis/universalis scalp (n=8). RNA was obtained with the PAXgene miRNA kit for fixed scalp, the miRNeasy kit for PBMCs, and the RNeasy kit for mouse skin. TCRbeta CDR3 regions were amplified by immunoSEQ multiplex PCR with 35 Vbeta forward and 13 Jbeta reverse primers.

Points the paper makes about the study in general: Resident alphabeta T cells in normal human skin are also sequenced, complicating scalp TCR repertoire analysis, unlike mouse skin dominated by gammadelta T cells. Because the treated cohort was small and had just a single nonresponder, larger studies are needed to establish links between baseline CD8+ expansion and response. Scalp clonality and the number of expanded CD8+ clones among the top 100 scalp clones were significantly decreased by tofacitinib. Lesional scalp, especially in alopecia totalis/universalis, showed higher clonality and more expanded CD8+ clones than normal scalp, suggesting antigenic drive. Shared TCR sequences between patients were less evident than in mice, which may be partly attributable to HLA diversity in the patient population. Many expanded lesional clones persisted in scalp and blood during tofacitinib treatment, which may partly explain relapse after stopping treatment.

Taken with the paper, the label for time point translates to: 20 to 30 weeks on oral tofacitinib. The intended sense of this specimen's treatment or condition label: oral pan-JAK inhibitor, 5-10 mg twice daily. Lesional scalp punch biopsies and peripheral blood were obtained from alopecia areata patients. PBMCs were separated by density centrifugation and stained for CD3, CD4 and CD8, after which CD4+ and CD8+ T cells were sorted on a FACSAria. This sequence uses TRBV28 and TRBJ2-7, with no reliable assignment of the D segment. The sequenced sample was CD4+ T cells sorted from blood, obtained at week 24, from a patient treated with tofacitinib. The clonotype originates from a human donor with alopecia areata. The bases are TGTGCCAGCACTTCCGGCGCCTCCTACGAGCAGTACTTC. Its amino acids are CASTSGASYEQYF.